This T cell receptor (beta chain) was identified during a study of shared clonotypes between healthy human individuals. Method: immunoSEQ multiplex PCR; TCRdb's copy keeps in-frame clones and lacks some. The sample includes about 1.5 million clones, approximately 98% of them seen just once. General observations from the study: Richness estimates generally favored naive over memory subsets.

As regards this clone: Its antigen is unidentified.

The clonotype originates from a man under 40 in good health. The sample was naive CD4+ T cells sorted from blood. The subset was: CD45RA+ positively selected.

The chain's CDR3 is CASSEGASGMGYTQYF. The CDR3 DNA is TGTGCCAGCAGTGAAGGGGCTAGCGGGATGGGGTATACGCAGTATTTT. The chain is built from TRBV6-1 and TRBJ2-3, with 9 bases that match TRBD2. Germline trimming cut 1 base from V and 7 bases from J; bases unmatched to any gene: 9. From germline, CDR1 is MNHNS and CDR2 SASEGT. The CDR3 extends over 16 amino acids.